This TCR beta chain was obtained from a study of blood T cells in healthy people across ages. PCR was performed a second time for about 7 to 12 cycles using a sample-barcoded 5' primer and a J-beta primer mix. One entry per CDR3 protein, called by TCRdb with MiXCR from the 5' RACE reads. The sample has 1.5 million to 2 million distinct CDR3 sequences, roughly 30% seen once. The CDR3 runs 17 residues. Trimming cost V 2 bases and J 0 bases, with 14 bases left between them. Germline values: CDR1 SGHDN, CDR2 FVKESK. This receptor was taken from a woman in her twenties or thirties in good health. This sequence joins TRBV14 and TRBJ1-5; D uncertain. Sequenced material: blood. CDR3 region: CASSQCQSIDSNQPQHF. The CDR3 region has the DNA TGTGCCAGCAGCCAATGTCAGAGCATCGATAGCAATCAGCCCCAGCATTTT. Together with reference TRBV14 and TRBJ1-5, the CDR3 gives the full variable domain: EAGVTQFPSHSVIEKGQTVTLRCDPISGHDNLYWYRRVMGKEIKFLLHFVKESKQDESGMPNNRFLAERTGGTYSTLKVQPAELEDSGVYFCASSQCQSIDSNQPQHFGDGTRLSIL.